This T cell receptor (beta chain) comes out of a study of T-cell reconstitution after alpha-beta-depleted transplantation in children. Molecular barcoding with unique molecular identifiers was used for the TCRbeta library. TCRdb independently ran MiXCR on the PCR reads; one entry per CDR3 protein. The repertoire includes 350,000 to 500,000 distinct CDR3 sequences, 43% of them detected once, and roughly a quarter sits in the top ten. Concerning this clonotype itself: Antigen: not known.

Study-level points and caveats: For some patients, TCRbeta diversity was high at day 60 because of recipient T cells and thymic progenitors that survived. T cells produced anew were the main source of T-cell counts and diversity one year after transplant. Reports say that about two months after transplant, the alpha-beta T cells came out of several hundred graft clones that had expanded.

This specimen was PBMCs, taken before TCRalphabeta/CD19-depleted stem cell transplant. The sequence derives from a girl aged 2 to 9 with aplastic anemia, due to receive a stem cell transplant.

The CDR3 loop reads CSAGQDFAYNEQFF. The CDR3 DNA reads TGCAGTGCTGGACAGGACTTCGCCTACAATGAGCAGTTCTTC. V is TRBV20-1 and J is TRBJ2-1, with 7 positions matching TRBD1. This CDR3 comprises 14 residues. Per germline, CDR1 DFQATT and CDR2 SNEGSKA (reference sequence). V dropped 5 bases and J dropped 2; count of bases not matched to a gene: 6.